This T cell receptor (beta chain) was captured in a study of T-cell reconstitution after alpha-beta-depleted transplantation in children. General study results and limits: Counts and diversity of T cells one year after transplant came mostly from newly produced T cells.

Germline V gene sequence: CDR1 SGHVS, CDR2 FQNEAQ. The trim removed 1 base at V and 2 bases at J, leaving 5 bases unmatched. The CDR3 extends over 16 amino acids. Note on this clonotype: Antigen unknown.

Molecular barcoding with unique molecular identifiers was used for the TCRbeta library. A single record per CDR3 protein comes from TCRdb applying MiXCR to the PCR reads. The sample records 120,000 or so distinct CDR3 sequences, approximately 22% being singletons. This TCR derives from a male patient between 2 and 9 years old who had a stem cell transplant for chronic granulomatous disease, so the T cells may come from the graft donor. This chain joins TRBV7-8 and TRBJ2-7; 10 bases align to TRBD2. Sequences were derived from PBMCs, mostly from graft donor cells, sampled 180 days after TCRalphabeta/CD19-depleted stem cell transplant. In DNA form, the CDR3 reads TGTGCCAGCAGCTTAGGGGAGCGGGGGGGAACCTACGAGCAGTACTTC. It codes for CASSLGERGGTYEQYF.